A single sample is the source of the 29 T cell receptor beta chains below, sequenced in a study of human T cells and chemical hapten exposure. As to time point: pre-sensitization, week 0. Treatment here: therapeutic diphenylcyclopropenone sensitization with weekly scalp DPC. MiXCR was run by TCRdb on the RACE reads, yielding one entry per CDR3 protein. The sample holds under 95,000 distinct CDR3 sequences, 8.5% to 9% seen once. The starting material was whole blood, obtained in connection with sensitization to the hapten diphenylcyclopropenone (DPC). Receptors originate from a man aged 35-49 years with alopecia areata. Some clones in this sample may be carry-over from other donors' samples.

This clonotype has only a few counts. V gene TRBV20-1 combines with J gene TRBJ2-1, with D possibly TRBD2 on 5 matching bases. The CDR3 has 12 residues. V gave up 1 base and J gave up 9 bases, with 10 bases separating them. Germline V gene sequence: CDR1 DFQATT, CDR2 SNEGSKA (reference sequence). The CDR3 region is CSARVTSIEQFF. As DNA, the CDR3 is TGCAGTGCTAGAGTAACTAGTATTGAGCAGTTCTTC.

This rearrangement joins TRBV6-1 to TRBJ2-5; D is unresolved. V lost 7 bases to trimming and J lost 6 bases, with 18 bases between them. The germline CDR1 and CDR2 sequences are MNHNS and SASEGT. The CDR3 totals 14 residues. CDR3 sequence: CASIPPASPKTQYF. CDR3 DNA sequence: TGTGCCAGCATCCCCCCGGCCAGCCCGAAGACCCAGTACTTC.

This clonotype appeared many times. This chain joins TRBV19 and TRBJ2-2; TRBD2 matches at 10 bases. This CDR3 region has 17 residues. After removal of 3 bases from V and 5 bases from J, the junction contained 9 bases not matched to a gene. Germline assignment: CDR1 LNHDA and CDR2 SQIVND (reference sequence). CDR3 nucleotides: TGTGCCAGTAGTATGCGCCTAGCGGGAGATTGGACCGGGGAGCTGTTTTTT. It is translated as CASSMRLAGDWTGELFF.

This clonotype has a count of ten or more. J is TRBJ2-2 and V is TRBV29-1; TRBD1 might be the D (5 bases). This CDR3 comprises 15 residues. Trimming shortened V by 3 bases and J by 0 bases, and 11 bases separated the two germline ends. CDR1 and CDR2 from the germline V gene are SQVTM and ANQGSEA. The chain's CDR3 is CSVEFRGTNTGELFF. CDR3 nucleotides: TGCAGCGTTGAGTTTAGGGGAACGAACACCGGGGAGCTGTTTTTT.

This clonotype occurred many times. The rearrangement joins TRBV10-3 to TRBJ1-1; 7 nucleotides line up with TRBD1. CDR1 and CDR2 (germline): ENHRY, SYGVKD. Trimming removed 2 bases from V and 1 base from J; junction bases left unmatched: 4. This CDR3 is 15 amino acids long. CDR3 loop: CAISEGGQTNTEAFF. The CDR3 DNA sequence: TGTGCCATCAGTGAGGGGGGACAGACGAACACTGAAGCTTTCTTT.

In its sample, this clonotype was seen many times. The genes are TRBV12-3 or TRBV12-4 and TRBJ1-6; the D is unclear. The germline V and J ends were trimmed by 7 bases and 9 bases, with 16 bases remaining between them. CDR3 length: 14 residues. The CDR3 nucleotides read TGTGCCAGCACCGACTTCGACGGAGGTTCACCCCTCCACTTT. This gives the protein CASTDFDGGSPLHF.

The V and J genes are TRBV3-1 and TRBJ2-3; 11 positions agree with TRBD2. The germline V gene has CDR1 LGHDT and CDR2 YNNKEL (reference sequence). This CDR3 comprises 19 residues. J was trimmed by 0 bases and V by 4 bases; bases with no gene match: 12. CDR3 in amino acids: CASSRGSGTSGRSTDTQYF. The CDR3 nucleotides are TGTGCCAGCAGCCGAGGGTCGGGGACTAGCGGCAGAAGCACAGATACGCAGTATTTT.

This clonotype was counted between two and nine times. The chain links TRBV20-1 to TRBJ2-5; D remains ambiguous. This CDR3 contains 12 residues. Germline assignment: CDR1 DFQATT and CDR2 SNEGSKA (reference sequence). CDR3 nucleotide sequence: TGCAGCCCGTATGGACCTCAAGAGACCCAGTACTTC. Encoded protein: CSPYGPQETQYF.

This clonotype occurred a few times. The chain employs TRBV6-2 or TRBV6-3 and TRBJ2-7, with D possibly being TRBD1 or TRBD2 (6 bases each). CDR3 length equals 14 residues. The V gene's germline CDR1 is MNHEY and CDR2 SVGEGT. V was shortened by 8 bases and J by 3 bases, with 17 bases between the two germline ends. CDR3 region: CASVHPGANYEQYV. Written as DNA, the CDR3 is TGTGCCAGCGTACACCCGGGGGCAAACTACGAGCAGTACGTC.

The CDR3 region has the DNA TGTGCCAGCAGCAGGGGGTTTGGCACTGAAGCTTTCTTT. Translated: CASSRGFGTEAFF. The chain has TRBV7-3 and TRBJ1-1, with D possibly being TRBD1 (6 bases). The CDR3 has 13 amino acids. V lost 5 bases and J 4 bases, leaving 11 bases between the germline ends. Per the germline V gene, CDR1 is SGHTA and CDR2 is FQGTGA. Supplemented by reference TRBV7-3 and TRBJ1-1, the full variable domain reads GAGVSQTPSNKVTEKGKYVELRCDPISGHTALYWYRQSLGQGPEFLIYFQGTGAADDSGLPNDRFFAVRPEGSVSTLKIQRTERGDSAVYLCASSRGFGTEAFFGQGTRLTVV.

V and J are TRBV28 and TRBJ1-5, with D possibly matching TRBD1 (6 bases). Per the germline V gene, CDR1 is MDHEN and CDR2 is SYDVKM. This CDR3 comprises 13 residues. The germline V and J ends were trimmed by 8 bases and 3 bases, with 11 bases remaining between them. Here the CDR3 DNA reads TGTGCCAGCTCTGGACAGCTCAATCAGCCCCAGCATTTT. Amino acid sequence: CASSGQLNQPQHF.

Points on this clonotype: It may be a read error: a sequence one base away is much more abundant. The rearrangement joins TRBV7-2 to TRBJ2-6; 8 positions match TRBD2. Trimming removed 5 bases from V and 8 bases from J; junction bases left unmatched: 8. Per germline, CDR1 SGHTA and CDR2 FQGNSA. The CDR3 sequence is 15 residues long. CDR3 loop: CASSQNTGGTNVLTF. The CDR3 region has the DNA TGTGCCAGCAGCCAGAATACGGGGGGGACCAACGTCCTGACTTTC.

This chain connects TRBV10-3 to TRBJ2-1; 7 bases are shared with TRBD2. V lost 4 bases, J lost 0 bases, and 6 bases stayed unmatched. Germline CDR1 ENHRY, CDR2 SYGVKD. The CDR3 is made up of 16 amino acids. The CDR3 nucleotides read TGTGCCATCAGTGTGGGTCGGACTAGCTCCTACAATGAGCAGTTCTTC. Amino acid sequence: CAISVGRTSSYNEQFF.

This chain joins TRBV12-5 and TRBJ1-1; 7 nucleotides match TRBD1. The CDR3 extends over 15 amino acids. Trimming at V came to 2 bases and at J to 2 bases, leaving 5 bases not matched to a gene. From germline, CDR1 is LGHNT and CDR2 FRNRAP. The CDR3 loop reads CASGLSRTGNTEAFF. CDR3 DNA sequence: TGTGCTAGTGGTTTGTCGAGGACAGGCAACACTGAAGCTTTCTTT.

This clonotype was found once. CDR3 sequence reads: CASSLGPPGAGNTIYF. The CDR3 region has the DNA TGTGCCAGCAGTTTAGGACCACCCGGCGCCGGAAACACCATATATTTT. The V gene is TRBV12-3 or TRBV12-4, the J gene TRBJ1-3; D gene ambiguous. The V gene lost 1 base and the J gene lost 4 bases, with 14 bases spanning the gap. The CDR3 runs to 16 residues.

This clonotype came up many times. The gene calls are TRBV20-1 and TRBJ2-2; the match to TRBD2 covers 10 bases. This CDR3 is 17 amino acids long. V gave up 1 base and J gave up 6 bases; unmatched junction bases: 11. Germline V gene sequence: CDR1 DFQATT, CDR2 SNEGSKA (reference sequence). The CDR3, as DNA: TGCAGTGCTAGAGGATTCCCAGCTAGCGGGAGTGCCGGGGAGCTGTTTTTT. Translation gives CSARGFPASGSAGELFF.

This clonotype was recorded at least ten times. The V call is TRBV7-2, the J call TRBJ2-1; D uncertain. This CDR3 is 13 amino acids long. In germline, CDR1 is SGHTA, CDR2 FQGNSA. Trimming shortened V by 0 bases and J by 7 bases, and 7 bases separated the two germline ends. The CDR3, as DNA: TGTGCCAGCAGCTTAGCGGGAAAGAATGAGCAGTTCTTC. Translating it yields CASSLAGKNEQFF. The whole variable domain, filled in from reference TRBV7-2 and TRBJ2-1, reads GAGVSQSPSNKVTEKGKDVELRCDPISGHTALYWYRQSLGQGLEFLIYFQGNSAPDKSGLPSDRFSAERTGGSVSTLTIQRTQQEDSAVYLCASSLAGKNEQFFGPGTRLTVL.

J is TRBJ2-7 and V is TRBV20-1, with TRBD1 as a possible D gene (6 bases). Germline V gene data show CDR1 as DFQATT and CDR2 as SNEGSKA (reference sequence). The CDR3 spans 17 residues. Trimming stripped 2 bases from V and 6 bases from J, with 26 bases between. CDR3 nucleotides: TGCAGTGCTAGATACACTACCAACAGGGTCCCCCCTCCCGAGCAGTACTTC. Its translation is CSARYTTNRVPPPEQYF.

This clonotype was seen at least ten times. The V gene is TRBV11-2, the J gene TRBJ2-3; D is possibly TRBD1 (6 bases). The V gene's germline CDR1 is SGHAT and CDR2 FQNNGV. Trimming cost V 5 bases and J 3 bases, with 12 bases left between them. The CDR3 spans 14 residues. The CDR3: CASSIGGWTDTQYF. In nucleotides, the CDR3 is TGTGCCAGCAGCATTGGGGGCTGGACAGATACGCAGTATTTT.

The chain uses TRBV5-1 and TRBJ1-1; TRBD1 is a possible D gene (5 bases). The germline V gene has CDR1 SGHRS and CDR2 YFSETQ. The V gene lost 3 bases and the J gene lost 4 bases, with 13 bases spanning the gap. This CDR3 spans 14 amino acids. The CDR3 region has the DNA TGCGCCAGCAGCTCGTCCGGGACGTCCACTGAAGCTTTCTTT. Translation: CASSSSGTSTEAFF.

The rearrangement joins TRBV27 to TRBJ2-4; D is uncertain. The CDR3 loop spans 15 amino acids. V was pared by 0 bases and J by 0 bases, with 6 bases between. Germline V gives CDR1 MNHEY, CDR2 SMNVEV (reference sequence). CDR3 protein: CASSLSRLAKNIQYF. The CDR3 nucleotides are TGTGCCAGCAGTTTATCTCGGCTAGCCAAAAACATTCAGTACTTC.

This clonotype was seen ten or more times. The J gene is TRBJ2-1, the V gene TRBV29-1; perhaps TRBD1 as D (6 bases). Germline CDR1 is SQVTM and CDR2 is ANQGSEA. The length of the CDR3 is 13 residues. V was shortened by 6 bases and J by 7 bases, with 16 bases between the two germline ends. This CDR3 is CSVQQGRGNEQFF. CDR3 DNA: TGCAGCGTCCAACAGGGACGGGGAAATGAGCAGTTCTTC.

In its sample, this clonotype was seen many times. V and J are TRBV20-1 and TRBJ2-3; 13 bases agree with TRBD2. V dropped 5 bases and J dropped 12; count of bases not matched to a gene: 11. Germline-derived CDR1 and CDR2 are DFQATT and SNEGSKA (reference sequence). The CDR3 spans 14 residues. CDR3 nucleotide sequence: TGCAGTGCTGGAGGAGGACTAGCGGGAGACCCCCAGTATTTT. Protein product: CSAGGGLAGDPQYF.

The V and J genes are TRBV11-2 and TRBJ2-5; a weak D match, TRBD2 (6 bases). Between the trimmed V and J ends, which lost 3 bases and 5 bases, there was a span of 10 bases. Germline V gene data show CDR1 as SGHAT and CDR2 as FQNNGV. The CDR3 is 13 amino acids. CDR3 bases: TGTGCCAGCAGCTTCAAAGGGAGGGAGACCCAGTACTTC. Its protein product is CASSFKGRETQYF.

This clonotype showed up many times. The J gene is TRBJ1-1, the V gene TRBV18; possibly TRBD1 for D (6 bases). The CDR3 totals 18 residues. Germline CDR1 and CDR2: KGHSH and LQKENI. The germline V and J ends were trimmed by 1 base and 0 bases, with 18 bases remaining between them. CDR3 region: CASSPQSPRGLMNTEAFF. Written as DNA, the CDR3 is TGTGCCAGCTCACCACAAAGTCCCAGGGGACTCATGAACACTGAAGCTTTCTTT. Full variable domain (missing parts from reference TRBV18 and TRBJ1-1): NAGVMQNPRHLVRRRGQEARLRCSPMKGHSHVYWYRQLPEEGLKFMVYLQKENIIDESGMPKERFSAEFPKEGPSILRIQQVVRGDSAAYFCASSPQSPRGLMNTEAFFGQGTRLTVV.

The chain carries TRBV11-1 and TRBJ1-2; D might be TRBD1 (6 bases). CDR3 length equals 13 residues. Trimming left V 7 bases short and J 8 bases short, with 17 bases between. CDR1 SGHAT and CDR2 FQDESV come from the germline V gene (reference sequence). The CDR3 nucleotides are TGTGCCAGCACTCAGGGCAGGGGACGCGGCTACACCTTC. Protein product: CASTQGRGRGYTF.

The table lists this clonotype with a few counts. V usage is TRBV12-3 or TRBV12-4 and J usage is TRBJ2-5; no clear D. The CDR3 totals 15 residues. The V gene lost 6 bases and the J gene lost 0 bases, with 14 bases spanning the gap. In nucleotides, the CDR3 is TGTGCCAGCAGACAAGCTGCTCTATACCAAGAGACCCAGTACTTC. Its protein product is CASRQAALYQETQYF.

The CDR3 here is CASSYPGSYTDTQYF. DNA for the CDR3: TGTGCCAGCAGTTACCCCGGGAGCTACACAGATACGCAGTATTTT. This chain links TRBV6-2 or TRBV6-3 with TRBJ2-3, with a tentative D call TRBD2 (6 bases). The ends were cut back, 2 bases at V and 2 bases at J, with 11 bases in the middle. CDR3 length equals 15 residues. Germline CDR1 MNHEY, CDR2 SVGEGT.

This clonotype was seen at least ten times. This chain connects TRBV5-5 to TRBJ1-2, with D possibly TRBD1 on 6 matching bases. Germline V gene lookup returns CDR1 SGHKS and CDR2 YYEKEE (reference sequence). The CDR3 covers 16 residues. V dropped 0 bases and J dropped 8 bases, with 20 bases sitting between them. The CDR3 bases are TGTGCCAGCAGCTTGGAACAGGGATTCGCTGTACCCGGCTACACCTTC. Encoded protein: CASSLEQGFAVPGYTF.